This section outlines one T cell receptor beta chain sequence together with its context. As yet, its antigen is unknown. Data came from immunoSEQ multiplex PCR; TCRdb stores just in-frame clones and leaves some out. The table records tens of thousands of clones, roughly 92% of them present only once. Thawed PBMCs were FACS-sorted into unstimulated CD4+CD25+CD127- regulatory T cells, CD4+CD25- non-regulatory cells, CD4 and CD8 cells. This CDR3 region has 14 residues. V was trimmed by 5 bases and J by 2 bases, leaving 13 bases between them. Germline CDR1 and CDR2: SGHAT and FQNNGV. This record belongs to a study of Tregs in tolerant kidney transplant recipients. Whole-study findings and limits: The small number of patients limits these findings pending further validation. Biological reproducibility was not directly addressed in this study.

V gene TRBV11-2 combines with J gene TRBJ2-7; D possibly corresponds to TRBD1 (6 bases). The sequence derives from a human donor in good health. The material sequenced was CD8+ T cells from blood. CDR3 region: CASSPDSGTYEQYF. The CDR3 DNA follows: TGTGCCAGCAGCCCGGACAGTGGCACCTACGAGCAGTACTTC. The variable domain in full, with the rest retrieved from reference TRBV11-2 and TRBJ2-7, is EAGVAQSPRYKIIEKRQSVAFWCNPISGHATLYWYQQILGQGPKLLIQFQNNGVVDDSQLPKDRFSAERLKGVDSTLKIQPAKLEDSAVYLCASSPDSGTYEQYFGPGTRLTVT.